The T cell receptor beta chain under discussion was sequenced for a study of Ad26.COV2.S vaccination and SARS-CoV-2 variants. Study-wide background: By the intramuscular route, Ad26.COV2.S was given once, or twice 56 days apart.

The data were produced by immunoSEQ multiplex PCR, yet TCRdb's version contains in-frame clones alone and is incomplete. The sample includes a few hundred thousand clones, about 90% of them seen just once. The CDR3 spans 14 residues. After removal of 10 bases from V and 4 bases from J, the junction contained 8 bases not matched to a gene. Germline V gene lookup returns CDR1 SGHVS and CDR2 FQNEAQ. The treatment was: around 19 received Ad26.COV2.S at low or high dose, single or two shots; roughly 5 received placebo; per-sample allocation not given. Collection of samples fell on day 63 after the first vaccine or placebo injection.

The source was peripheral blood, collected in a trial of Ad26.COV2.S vaccine versus placebo. The chain uses TRBV7-8 and TRBJ2-1; 9 nucleotides match TRBD2. The receptor's source is a person aged 18-65 years who received the Ad26.COV2.S COVID-19 vaccine or a placebo. The CDR3 nucleotides read TGTGCCATACCCGGGACTAGCCCGTACAATGAGCAGTTCTTC. Translating gives CAIPGTSPYNEQFF. Filled out from reference TRBV7-8 and TRBJ2-1, the complete variable domain reads GAGVSQSPRYKVAKRGQDVALRCDPISGHVSLFWYQQALGQGPEFLTYFQNEAQLDKSGLPSDRFFAERPEGSVSTLKIQRTQQEDSAVYLCAIPGTSPYNEQFFGPGTRLTVL.